In this sample, the clone carrying this TCR beta chain turned up once. This sample is drawn from a study of blood T cell repertoires in COVID-19. At the level of the study: The samples span acute and convalescent COVID-19 from the United States, Italy and Spain. From T cells, B-cell-depleted T cells, or PBMCs came the material, which was cDNA or gDNA.

In the authors' methods: Cell counts per sample came from amplifying reference gene primers. Produced via immunoSEQ multiplex PCR; TCRdb's table is partial and in-frame only. The V and J calls and clone size are taken from that table; D and trimming were inferred from the DNA. The data show around 450,000 clones, roughly 89% seen once. This CDR3 has 13 amino acids. V lost 4 bases to trimming and J lost 0 bases, with 6 bases between them. Germline CDR1 and CDR2: LNHDA and SQIVND (reference sequence). The chain joins TRBV19 to TRBJ1-1, with D possibly matching TRBD1 (5 bases). Sequencing was performed on peripheral blood. This receptor was taken from a woman aged 25-40 years with acute or convalescent COVID-19. This chain's CDR3 is CASSRQMNTEAFF. The CDR3 DNA is TGTGCCAGTAGTAGACAGATGAACACTGAAGCTTTCTTT. Full variable domain (rest looked up from reference TRBV19 and TRBJ1-1): DGGITQSPKYLFRKEGQNVTLSCEQNLNHDAMYWYRQDPGQGLRLIYYSQIVNDFQKGDIAEGYSVSREKKESFPLTVTSAQKNPTAFYLCASSRQMNTEAFFGQGTRLTVV.